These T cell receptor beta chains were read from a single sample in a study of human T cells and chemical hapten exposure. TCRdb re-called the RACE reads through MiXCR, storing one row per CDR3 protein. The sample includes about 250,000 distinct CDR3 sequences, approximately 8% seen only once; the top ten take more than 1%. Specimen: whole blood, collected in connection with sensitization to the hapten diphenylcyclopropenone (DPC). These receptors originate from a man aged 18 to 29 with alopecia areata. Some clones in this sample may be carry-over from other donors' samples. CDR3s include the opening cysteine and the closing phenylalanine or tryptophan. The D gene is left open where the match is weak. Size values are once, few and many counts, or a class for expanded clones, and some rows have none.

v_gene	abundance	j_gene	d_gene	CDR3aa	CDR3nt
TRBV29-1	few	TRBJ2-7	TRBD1	CSVERTGNYEQYF	TGCAGCGTTGAAAGGACAGGGAACTACGAGCAGTACTTC
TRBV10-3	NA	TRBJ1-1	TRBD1	CAISVGSGTENTEAFF	TGTGCCATCAGTGTAGGGTCGGGGACAGAGAACACTGAAGCTTTCTTT
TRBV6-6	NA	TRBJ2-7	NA	CASTSRDKSYEQYF	TGTGCCAGCACATCCCGGGACAAGTCCTACGAGCAGTACTTC
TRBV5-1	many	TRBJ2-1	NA	CASSLSGTSEQFF	TGCGCCAGCAGCTTGTCCGGGACATCTGAGCAGTTCTTC
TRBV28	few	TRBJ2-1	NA	CASSFSREQFF	TGTGCCAGCAGTTTTAGCCGGGAGCAGTTCTTC
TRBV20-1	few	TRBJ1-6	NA	CSATQGVGSPLHF	TGCAGTGCTACTCAGGGAGTCGGGTCACCCCTCCACTTT
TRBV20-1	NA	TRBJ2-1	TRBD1	CSARGGTGATNEQFF	TGCAGTGCTAGAGGGGGGACAGGGGCGACCAATGAGCAGTTCTTC
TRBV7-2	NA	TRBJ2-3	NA	CASSKATDTQYF	TGTGCCAGCAGCAAAGCCACAGATACGCAGTATTTT
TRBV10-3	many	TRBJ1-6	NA	CAISEQVDNSPLHF	TGTGCCATCAGTGAACAGGTTGATAATTCACCCCTCCACTTT
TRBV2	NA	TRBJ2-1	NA	CASSERAGSYNEQFF	TGTGCCAGCAGTGAAAGGGCAGGCTCCTACAATGAGCAGTTCTTC
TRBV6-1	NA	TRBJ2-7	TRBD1	CASSDPPGQGDEQYF	TGTGCCAGCAGTGACCCCCCGGGACAGGGTGACGAGCAGTACTTC
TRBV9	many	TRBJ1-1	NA	CASSPGRVNTEAFF	TGTGCCAGCAGCCCAGGAAGGGTGAACACTGAAGCTTTCTTT
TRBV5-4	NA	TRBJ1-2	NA	CASSLVSATGYGYTF	TGTGCCAGCAGCTTGGTTTCGGCAACTGGCTATGGCTACACCTTC
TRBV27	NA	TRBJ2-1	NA	CASSSPQGVLYNEQFF	TGTGCCAGCAGTTCCCCTCAAGGGGTTTTGTACAATGAGCAGTTCTTC
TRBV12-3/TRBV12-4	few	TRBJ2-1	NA	CASSGPGSSYNEQFF	TGTGCCAGCAGTGGGCCCGGCAGCTCCTACAATGAGCAGTTCTTC
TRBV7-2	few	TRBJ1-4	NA	CASSLASVRVNEKLFF	TGTGCCAGCAGCTTAGCTTCCGTAAGGGTTAATGAAAAACTGTTTTTT
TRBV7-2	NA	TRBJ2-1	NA	CASSLRPFGNEQFF	TGTGCCAGCAGCTTAAGACCGTTTGGCAATGAGCAGTTCTTC
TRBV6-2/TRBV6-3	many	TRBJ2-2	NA	CASSLTRNTGELFF	TGTGCCAGCAGCCTGACACGAAACACCGGGGAGCTGTTTTTT
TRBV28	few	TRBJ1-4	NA	CASSPPGRINEKLFF	TGTGCCAGCAGTCCGCCGGGACGGATAAATGAAAAACTGTTTTTT
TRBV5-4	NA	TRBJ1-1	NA	CASSAQLNTEAFF	TGTGCCAGCAGCGCACAGTTGAACACTGAAGCTTTCTTT
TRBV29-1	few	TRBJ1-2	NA	CSVESGRGGYTF	TGCAGCGTTGAGAGTGGCAGGGGAGGCTACACCTTC
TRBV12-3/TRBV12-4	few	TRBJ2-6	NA	CASTKTDGRGEANVLTF	TGTGCCAGCACGAAAACGGACGGAAGGGGAGAGGCCAACGTCCTGACTTTC
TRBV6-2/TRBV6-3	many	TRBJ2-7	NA	CASSDSFYEQYF	TGTGCCAGCAGTGACAGCTTCTACGAGCAGTACTTC
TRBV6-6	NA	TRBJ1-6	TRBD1	CASTTAGGYNSPLHF	TGTGCCAGCACAACGGCAGGGGGCTATAATTCACCCCTCCACTTT
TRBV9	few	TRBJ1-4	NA	CASSVDGGSANEKLFF	TGTGCCAGCAGCGTAGACGGAGGGTCTGCTAATGAAAAACTGTTTTTT
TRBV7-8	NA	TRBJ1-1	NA	CASSLRPRTNTEAFF	TGTGCCAGCAGCTTACGTCCACGAACCAACACTGAAGCTTTCTTT
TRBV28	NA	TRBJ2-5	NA	CASSPPGDAIETQYF	TGTGCCAGCAGCCCGCCTGGTGACGCTATCGAGACCCAGTACTTC
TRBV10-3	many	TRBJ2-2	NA	CAISEEGEYTGELFF	TGTGCCATCAGTGAGGAGGGCGAATACACCGGGGAGCTGTTTTTT
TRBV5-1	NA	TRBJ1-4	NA	CASSSSIFRVGGVNEKLFF	TGCGCCAGCAGCTCTTCCATCTTCCGGGTTGGAGGGGTCAATGAAAAACTGTTTTTT
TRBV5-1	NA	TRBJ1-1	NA	CASRRDGPMYTEAFF	TGCGCCAGCAGAAGGGACGGACCAATGTACACTGAAGCTTTCTTT
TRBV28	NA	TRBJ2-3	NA	CASSFGDRTDTQYF	TGTGCCAGCAGTTTCGGAGACCGCACAGATACGCAGTATTTT
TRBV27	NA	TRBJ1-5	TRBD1	CASSPGQGISQPQHF	TGTGCCAGCAGTCCCGGACAGGGCATCTCCCAGCCCCAGCATTTT
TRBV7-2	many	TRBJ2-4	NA	CASSRGAKNIQYF	TGTGCCAGCAGCAGGGGAGCCAAAAACATTCAGTACTTC
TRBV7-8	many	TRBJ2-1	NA	CASSLAFGRSGYNEQFF	TGTGCCAGCAGCTTAGCGTTTGGCAGGTCGGGCTACAATGAGCAGTTCTTC
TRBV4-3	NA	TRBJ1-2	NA	CASSLRNRVNYGFTF	TGCGCCAGCAGCCTCCGAAACAGGGTTAACTATGGCTTCACCTTC
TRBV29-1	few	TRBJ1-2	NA	CSVLPDLSYGYTF	TGCAGCGTTCTCCCTGATTTAAGCTATGGCTACACCTTC
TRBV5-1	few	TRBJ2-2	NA	CASSLSSGVDTGELFF	TGCGCCAGCAGCTTGTCTTCCGGGGTCGACACCGGGGAGCTGTTTTTT
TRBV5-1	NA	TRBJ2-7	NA	CASSPEVTALEQYF	TGCGCCAGCAGCCCGGAAGTGACCGCTCTCGAGCAGTACTTC
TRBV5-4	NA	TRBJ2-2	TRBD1	CASSKQGANTGELFF	TGTGCCAGCAGCAAACAGGGGGCGAACACCGGGGAGCTGTTTTTT
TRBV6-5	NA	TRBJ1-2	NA	CASSYLQSLNSGYTF	TGTGCCAGCAGTTACCTTCAGAGCCTCAATTCGGGCTACACCTTC
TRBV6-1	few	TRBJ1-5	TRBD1	CASKRDRGYSNQPQHF	TGTGCCAGCAAGAGGGACAGGGGATATAGCAATCAGCCCCAGCATTTT
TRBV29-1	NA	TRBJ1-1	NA	CSVAGYFPNTEAFF	TGCAGCGTTGCGGGGTATTTCCCAAACACTGAAGCTTTCTTT
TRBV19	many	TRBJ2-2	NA	CASSIGSGELFF	TGTGCCAGTAGTATAGGTTCCGGGGAGCTGTTTTTT
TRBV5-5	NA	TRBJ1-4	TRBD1	CASSLSGQGYGEKLFF	TGTGCCAGCAGCTTATCGGGACAGGGGTACGGTGAAAAACTGTTTTTT
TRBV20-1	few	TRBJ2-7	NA	CSARDFGNSRYEQYF	TGCAGTGCTAGAGATTTCGGGAATAGTAGGTACGAGCAGTACTTC
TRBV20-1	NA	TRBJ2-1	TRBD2	CSARYLVTSGGDSYNEQFF	TGCAGTGCTAGATACTTAGTGACTAGCGGGGGGGACTCCTACAATGAGCAGTTCTTC
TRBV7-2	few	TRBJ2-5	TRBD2	CASSPSGIQETQYF	TGTGCCAGCAGCCCTAGCGGGATCCAAGAGACCCAGTACTTC
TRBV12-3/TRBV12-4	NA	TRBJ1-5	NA	CASSLDRFNQPQHF	TGTGCCAGCAGCCTCGACAGATTTAATCAGCCCCAGCATTTT
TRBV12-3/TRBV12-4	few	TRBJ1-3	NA	CASSPLRGAGNTIYF	TGTGCCAGCAGTCCCCTGCGGGGGGCTGGAAACACCATATATTTT
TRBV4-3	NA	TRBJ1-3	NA	CASSQVMSPAGNTIYF	TGCGCCAGCAGCCAAGTTATGAGCCCAGCTGGAAACACCATATATTTT
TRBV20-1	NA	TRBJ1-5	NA	CSAELALGQPQHF	TGCAGTGCCGAATTAGCTCTTGGTCAGCCCCAGCATTTT
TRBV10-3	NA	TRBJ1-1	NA	CAISESGDYTEAFF	TGTGCCATCAGTGAGTCAGGGGACTACACTGAAGCTTTCTTT
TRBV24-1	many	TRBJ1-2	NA	CATWGIFNYGYTF	TGTGCCACCTGGGGCATCTTTAACTATGGCTACACCTTC
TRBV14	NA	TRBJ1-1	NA	CASSQQLGRTEAFF	TGTGCCAGCAGTCAACAGCTAGGGAGGACTGAAGCTTTCTTT